This T cell receptor beta chain was sequenced during a study of blood T cell repertoires in COVID-19. Authors' analysis steps: Amplification of reference gene primers was used by the study to estimate nucleated cell counts. Here immunoSEQ multiplex PCR was the method, and the copy in TCRdb shows in-frame clones only, minus some. The V and J calls and the clone size are those of that table, but D and trimming were determined from the DNA. The repertoire holds about 380,000 clones, with about 90% as singletons. This clone was detected a few times. Recruitment covered about two dozen US areas and drew participants whose ages spanned 18 to 89 years. The CDR3 is 15 residues long. Per germline, CDR1 LNHDA and CDR2 SQIVND (reference sequence). V dropped 10 bases and J dropped 4 bases, with 22 bases sitting between them.

The chain employs TRBV19 and TRBJ1-2, with a tentative D call TRBD1 (5 bases). This sequence was found in a woman aged 25 to 39 who had recovered from COVID-19. The sample consisted of PBMCs or T cells enriched from blood (not recorded which). The CDR3 nucleotides read TGTGCCACCGAGGCCAGGGCAGTCGGTGGCTATGGCTACACCTTC. Translating it yields CATEARAVGGYGYTF.